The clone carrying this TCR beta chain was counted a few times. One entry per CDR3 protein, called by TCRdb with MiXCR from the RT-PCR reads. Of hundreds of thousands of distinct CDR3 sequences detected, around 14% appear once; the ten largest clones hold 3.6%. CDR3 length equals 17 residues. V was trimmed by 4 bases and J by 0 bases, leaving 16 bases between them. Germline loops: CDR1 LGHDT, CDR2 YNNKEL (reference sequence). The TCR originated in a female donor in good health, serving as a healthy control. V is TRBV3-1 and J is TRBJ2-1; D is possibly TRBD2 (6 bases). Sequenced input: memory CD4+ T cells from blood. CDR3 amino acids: CASSPRDPGFSYNEQFF. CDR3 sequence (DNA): TGTGCCAGCAGCCCGCGGGACCCAGGGTTCTCCTACAATGAGCAGTTCTTC.